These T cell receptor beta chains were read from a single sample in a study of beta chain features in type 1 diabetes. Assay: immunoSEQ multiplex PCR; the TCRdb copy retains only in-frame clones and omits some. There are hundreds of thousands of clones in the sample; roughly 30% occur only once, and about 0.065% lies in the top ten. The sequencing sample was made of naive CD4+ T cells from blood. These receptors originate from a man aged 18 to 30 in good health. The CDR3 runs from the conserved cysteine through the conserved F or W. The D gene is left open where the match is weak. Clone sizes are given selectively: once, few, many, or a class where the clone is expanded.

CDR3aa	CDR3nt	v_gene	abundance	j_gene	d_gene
CAWTGTDTQYF	TGTGCCTGGACAGGCACAGATACGCAGTATTTT	TRBV30	few	TRBJ2-3	NA
CASSPVKYQTPSTDTQYF	TGTGCCAGCAGCCCGGTAAAATACCAGACACCTAGCACAGATACGCAGTATTTT	TRBV4-2	NA	TRBJ2-3	NA
CSAQGREQFF	TGCAGTGCTCAGGGAAGAGAGCAGTTCTTC	TRBV20-1	NA	TRBJ2-1	NA
CASSFREETEAFF	TGTGCCAGCAGCTTCAGGGAGGAGACTGAAGCTTTCTTT	TRBV7-9	NA	TRBJ1-1	NA
CSDASSLRYEQYF	TGCAGCGATGCGAGTAGCCTAAGATACGAGCAGTACTTC	TRBV29-1	once	TRBJ2-7	NA
CASSVTGANVLTF	TGTGCCAGCAGTGTGACAGGGGCCAACGTCCTGACTTTC	TRBV25-1	few	TRBJ2-6	NA
CAWSPDHNEKLFF	TGTGCCTGGAGTCCGGACCATAATGAAAAACTGTTTTTT	TRBV30	NA	TRBJ1-4	NA
CANKRTGGYEQFF	TGTGCCAACAAACGGACAGGGGGTTATGAGCAGTTCTTC	TRBV25-1	NA	TRBJ2-1	TRBD1
CASSEAQGANQPQHF	TGTGCCAGCAGTGAAGCGCAGGGGGCCAATCAGCCCCAGCATTTT	TRBV2	NA	TRBJ1-5	TRBD1
CASSLDGQETQYF	TGCGCCAGCAGCTTGGACGGGCAAGAGACCCAGTACTTC	TRBV5-1	few	TRBJ2-5	NA
CASRSTGTAPNYGYTF	TGTGCCAGCAGGTCGACCGGGACAGCCCCTAACTATGGCTACACCTTC	TRBV7-9	NA	TRBJ1-2	TRBD1
CASSLGTSSYEQYF	TGTGCCAGCAGTTTGGGGACCAGCTCCTACGAGCAGTACTTC	TRBV6-6	NA	TRBJ2-7	NA
CASSPGPASSYNEQFF	TGTGCTAGCAGCCCGGGACCCGCATCCTCCTACAATGAGCAGTTCTTC	TRBV7-7	NA	TRBJ2-1	NA
CALKLKGKGNQPQHF	TGTGCCTTGAAACTTAAGGGGAAGGGCAATCAGCCCCAGCATTTT	TRBV30	NA	TRBJ1-5	NA
CSAVVSYEQYF	TGCAGCGCTGTGGTCTCCTACGAGCAGTACTTC	TRBV29-1	NA	TRBJ2-7	NA
CASSLGGVADTQYF	TGTGCCAGCAGCTTAGGAGGGGTGGCAGATACGCAGTATTTT	TRBV7-9	few	TRBJ2-3	NA
CAWSSSDRGGYTF	TGTGCCTGGAGTTCCTCGGACAGGGGCGGCTACACCTTC	TRBV30	NA	TRBJ1-2	TRBD1